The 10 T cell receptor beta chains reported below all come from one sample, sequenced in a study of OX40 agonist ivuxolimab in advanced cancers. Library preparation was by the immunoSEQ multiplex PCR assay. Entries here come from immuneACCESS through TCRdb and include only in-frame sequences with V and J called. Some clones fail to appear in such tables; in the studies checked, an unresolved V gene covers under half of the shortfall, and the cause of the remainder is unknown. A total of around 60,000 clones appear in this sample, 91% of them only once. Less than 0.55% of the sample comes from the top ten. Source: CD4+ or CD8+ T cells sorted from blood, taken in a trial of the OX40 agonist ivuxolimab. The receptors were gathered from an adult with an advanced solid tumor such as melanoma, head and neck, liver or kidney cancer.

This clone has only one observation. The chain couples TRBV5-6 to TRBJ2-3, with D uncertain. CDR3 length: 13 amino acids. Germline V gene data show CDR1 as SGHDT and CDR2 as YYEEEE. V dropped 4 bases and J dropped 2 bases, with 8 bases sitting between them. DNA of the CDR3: TGTGCCAGCAGCCCACGACCCACAGATACGCAGTATTTT. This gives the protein CASSPRPTDTQYF.

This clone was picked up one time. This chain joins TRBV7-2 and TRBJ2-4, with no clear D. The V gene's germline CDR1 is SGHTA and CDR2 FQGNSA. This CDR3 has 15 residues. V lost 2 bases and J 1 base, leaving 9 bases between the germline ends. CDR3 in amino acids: CASSLPTTAKNIQYF. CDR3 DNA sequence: TGTGCCAGCAGCTTACCAACGACGGCCAAAAACATTCAGTACTTC.

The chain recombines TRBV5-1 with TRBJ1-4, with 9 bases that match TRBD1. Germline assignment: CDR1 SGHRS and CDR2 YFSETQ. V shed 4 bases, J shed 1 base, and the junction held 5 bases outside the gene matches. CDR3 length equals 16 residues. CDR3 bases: TGCGCCAGCAGCACCGGGACAGGGAGAACTAATGAAAAACTGTTTTTT. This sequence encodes CASSTGTGRTNEKLFF.

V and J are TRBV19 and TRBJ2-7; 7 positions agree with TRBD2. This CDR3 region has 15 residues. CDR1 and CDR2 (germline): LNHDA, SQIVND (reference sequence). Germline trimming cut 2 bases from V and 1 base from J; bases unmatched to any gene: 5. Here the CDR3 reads CASSIRASGSYEQYF. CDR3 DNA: TGTGCCAGTAGTATAAGGGCTAGCGGTTCCTACGAGCAGTACTTC.

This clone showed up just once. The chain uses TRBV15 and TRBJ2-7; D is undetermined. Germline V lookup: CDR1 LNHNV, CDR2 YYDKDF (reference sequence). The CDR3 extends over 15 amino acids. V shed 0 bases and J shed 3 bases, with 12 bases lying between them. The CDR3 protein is CATSRDATAIYEQYF. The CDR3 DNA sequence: TGTGCCACCAGCAGAGATGCGACCGCCATCTACGAGCAGTACTTC.

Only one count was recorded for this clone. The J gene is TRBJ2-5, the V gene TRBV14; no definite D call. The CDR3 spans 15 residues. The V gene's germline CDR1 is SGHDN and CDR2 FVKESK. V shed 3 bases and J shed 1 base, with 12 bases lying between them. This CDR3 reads CASSQSKRAQETQYF. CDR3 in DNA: TGTGCCAGCAGCCAGTCAAAACGGGCCCAAGAGACCCAGTACTTC.

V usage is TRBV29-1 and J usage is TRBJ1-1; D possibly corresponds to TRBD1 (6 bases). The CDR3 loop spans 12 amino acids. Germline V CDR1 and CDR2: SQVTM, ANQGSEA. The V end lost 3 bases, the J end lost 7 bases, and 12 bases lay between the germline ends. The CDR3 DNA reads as TGCAGCGTTGAGGGGGGCGAGGTTGAAGCTTTCTTT. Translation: CSVEGGEVEAFF.

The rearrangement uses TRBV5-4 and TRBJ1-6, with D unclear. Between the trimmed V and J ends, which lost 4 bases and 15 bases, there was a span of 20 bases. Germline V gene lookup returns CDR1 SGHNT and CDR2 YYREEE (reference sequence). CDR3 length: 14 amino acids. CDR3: CASSPQSGADVLHF. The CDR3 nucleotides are TGTGCCAGCAGCCCCCAATCAGGCGCAGACGTCCTCCACTTT.

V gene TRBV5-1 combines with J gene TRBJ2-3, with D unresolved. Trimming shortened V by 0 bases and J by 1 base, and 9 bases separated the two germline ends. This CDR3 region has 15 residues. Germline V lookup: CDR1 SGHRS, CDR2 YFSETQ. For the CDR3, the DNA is TGCGCCAGCAGCTTGGAGGCTAGGCGCACAGATACGCAGTATTTT. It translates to CASSLEARRTDTQYF.

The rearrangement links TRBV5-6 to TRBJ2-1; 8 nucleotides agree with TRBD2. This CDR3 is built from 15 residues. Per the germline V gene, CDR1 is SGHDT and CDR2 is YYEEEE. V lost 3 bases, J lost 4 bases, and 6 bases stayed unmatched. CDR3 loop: CASSSYASGYNEQFF. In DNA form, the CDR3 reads TGTGCCAGCAGCTCGTATGCTAGCGGGTACAATGAGCAGTTCTTC.